This T cell receptor beta chain was obtained from a study of tissue T cells after allogeneic stem cell transplantation (dated by TCRdb to the early 2020s). As for the study more broadly: The study profiled TCR beta repertoires across many tissues from research autopsies of patients with and without GVHD, plus mouse models of GVHD. The human arm was conducted as a prospective observational study, and neither blinding nor randomization was performed.

To prepare the library, the immunoSEQ multiplex PCR assay was applied. Adaptive Biotechnologies performed the TCRbeta CDR3 sequencing at survey depth and reported CDR3 sequences, V/J genes, productive frequency and template counts. Amplification of TCR beta CDR3 regions started from genomic DNA instead of RNA. Per the source publication's procedure: Jensen-Shannon divergence was used to quantify pairwise repertoire overlap between tissues, with a value of 1 indicating complete divergence and a value of 0 indicating identical repertoires. Based on pairwise JSD values, tissues were grouped by single-linkage agglomerative hierarchical clustering, and the results were shown as dendrograms. GLIPH2 was run on all patient samples with simulation_depth 1000, kmer_min_depth 3, cdr3_length_cutoff 8, keeping groups with more than two unique CDR3s. A standardized tissue-overlap score was generated by extrapolating Jaccard GLIPH-group overlap across patients to a standard repertoire size of 1000 clones. Linear mixed-effect models, with tissue as a fixed effect and individual as a random effect, were used to test how diversity related to clinical or experimental variables. The immuneACCESS repertoire file appears here via TCRdb, limited to in-frame rearrangements. These files lack a portion of the clones; in checked studies, under half of the deficit traces to unresolved V genes, and the cause of the others is not known. The V and J calls and clone size come from that table; D and trimming were worked out from the DNA. The table for this sample lists 5,500 to 9,000 clones; roughly 53% of them were counted only once. The top ten clonotypes cover about 4% of the sample.

What the work shows at the level of the full study, not this receptor alone: In both patients and mice, only a limited portion of the TCR repertoire detected in tissues was captured by blood and spleen T cells. The study did not establish which tissue TCRs were alloreactive or antigen-specific, and some clones may have been host cells that persisted. Only a few T cell clones appeared in more than one patient, yet motif-based clustering showed tissue-specific repertoire signatures that were shared between patients. The patient cohort was small and varied clinically, and sampling depth was recognized as a limitation. Within patients, how anatomically similar tissues were was a major factor shaping TCR repertoire composition, regardless of disease or transplant status.

The label giving this sample's time point can be read as: mouse harvest day 7 after allogeneic transplant. Mouse grafts combined 10^7 T-cell-depleted bone marrow cells with 10^6 splenic CD5+ T cells, given via tail vein injection. To model GVHD in mice, a major MHC-mismatch B6 (H2b) into BALB/c (H2d) model was used, and tissues were profiled at day 7 or 14. Mouse tissues and retro-orbital blood were harvested on day 7 or 14 post-transplant using separate sterile tools per animal; livers were flushed beforehand. Before genomic DNA isolation with the DNeasy Blood & Tissue Kit, mouse tissues were minced with razor blades in buffered saline. From the cysteine through the phenylalanine, the CDR3 covers 15 amino acids. The 42 bases shown cover part of the CDR3, and their frame starts at base 1. Trimming removed 2 bases from V and 6 bases from J; the gene matches leave 5 bases unexplained. The germline V gene sets CDR1 to SGHLS and CDR2 to HYDKME.

On this clone itself: It lacks a known antigen. This receptor came from a mouse, so its gene names and germline sequences are mouse ones too. The CDR3 goes on 1 residue after the read ends, and that part is filled in from the germline J gene.

The source material was gut tissue. This receptor was obtained from a female BALB/c mouse given C57BL/6 T cells with graft-versus-host disease after an allogeneic hematopoietic cell transplant. Rearrangement joined TRBV12-2 to TRBJ2-1, and 11 junction bases match TRBD2. The CDR3 reads CASSPTGGAGAEQFF. The sequenced part of the CDR3 DNA is TGTGCCAGCTCTCCCACTGGGGGGGCGGGTGCTGAGCAGTTC. The variable domain in full, with residues beyond the CDR3 obtained from the reference TRBV12-2 and TRBJ2-1 genes, is NSGVVQSPRYIIKGKGERSILKCIPISGHLSVAWYQQTQGQELKFFIQHYDKMERDKGNLPSRFSVQQFDDYHSEMNMSALELEDSAVYFCASSPTGGAGAEQFFGPGTRLTVL.